This T cell receptor (beta chain) is from a study of cytomegalovirus exposure and HLA in healthy donors (dated by TCRdb to about 2017). Turning to the overall study: According to an earlier analysis of a few hundred of the donors, 150 million to 200 million T cells yielded 117 million unique TCR beta sequences and less than 300 Gb of sequence data. About 280 gigabases of sequencing data and roughly 90 million unique TCR sequences were included in an early release covering about 620 HLA-typed donors. The genetic ancestry cluster associated with self-reported Caucasian donors included 70% to 85% of the roughly 390 genotyped donors. The aim of the study was to test whether cataloging public T cell receptors could identify signatures of past pathogen exposure. The study used immunosequencing to profile the T cell repertoires of approximately 640 subjects and linked those repertoires to cytomegalovirus serostatus. A separate validation cohort of over a hundred different subjects was used in addition to the 666-subject first cohort. The study combined high-throughput TCR immunosequencing, statistical association of individual TCRs with disease status, and machine learning to predict cytomegalovirus infection status. To study patterns of TCR occurrence, a later analysis re-analyzed previously published TCR beta repertoires from hundreds of donors and added high-resolution HLA genotyping. Rather than using new phenotypic data, the later analysis identified candidate immune exposures from TCR beta sequences and from how often those sequences occurred across donors. To decide whether each TCR beta V gene segment behaved as functional or pseudogenic, an earlier analysis of some 600 of the donors relied on high-throughput TCR beta sequencing. Donor age, sex, ethnicity and CMV serostatus were compiled alongside the repertoire data. A later genetic analysis used genome-wide SNP genotypes for about three fifths of the roughly 700 donors, treating that subset as a discovery cohort. Every repertoire in the discovery cohort had been generated on one and the same sequencing platform. Both class I and class II loci were covered by HLA typing, at four-digit resolution. The number of donors typed differed by locus, with roughly 620-630 for A, B, C, DRB1 and DQB1, around 560 for DQA1, 600 to 610 for DPA1, and about 450 for DPB1. About five DR-DQ haplotypes were treated as single units for association and clustering because of strong linkage in the cohort. Across around 400 genotyped donors of the cohort, an average of about 200,000 unique TCR beta nucleotide sequences per donor were sequenced, and roughly a sixth of those sequences were non-productive.

The cohort comprised 666 healthy bone marrow donors. At the time of sampling, all cohort members were nominally healthy, though unrecorded immune exposures were likely present. The donor was CMV seronegative and belonged to the group of over 300 seronegative cohort members. A peripheral blood sample was collected from each donor, and TCR beta sequencing was performed on peripheral blood mononuclear cells. The Qiagen DNeasy Blood Extraction Kit was used to extract genomic DNA from the blood cell samples. Libraries were built with the immunoSEQ multiplex PCR assay. For the multiplex PCR, a mixture combining 60 forward primers for TCR Vbeta segments and 13 reverse primers for TCR Jbeta segments was used. Amplification of the CDR3 region of rearranged TCR beta genes was performed with a multiplex PCR assay on genomic DNA. The Illumina HiSeq System was used to sequence the amplified TCR beta libraries as 87-base-pair reads. Processing in the source paper ran as follows. A later analysis counted some 80 million unique TCR beta chains across the 550 to 700 repertoires, and 10 million to 12 million of these chains were shared by at least two donors. A nearest-neighbor algorithm error-corrected the raw reads and collapsed the reads into unique sequences, merging closely related sequences to remove PCR and sequencing errors. To assign V, D and J gene segments, CDR3 sequences were aligned to IMGT reference sequences. For a sequence to be retained, a match of at least six nucleotides was required to both a V gene segment and a J gene segment. Rearrangements were called productive when the CDR3 lacked stop codons and stayed in frame with V and J; all others were non-productive. Following IMGT convention, CDR3 was defined as the stretch from the second conserved V-encoded cysteine up to the conserved J-encoded phenylalanine. The earlier analysis of some 550 of the donors excluded any sequence lacking an unambiguous match to a single V gene segment. An earlier analysis of 550 to 650 of the donors classified V segments as functional when productive rearrangements were above 56.7% and as segregating when the standard deviation between donors was above 5%. A statistical classification framework was built for diagnosing cytomegalovirus status from the catalog of TCR beta chain sequences. A later analysis assigned V and J genes by comparing TCR nucleotide sequences with IMGT/GENE-DB human TR gene sequences. The TCRdist pipeline was used in a later analysis to assign CDR3 sequences and most-parsimonious VDJ recombination scenarios. A later analysis defined each TCR beta chain by its CDR3 amino acid sequence plus V-gene family, and excluded reads lacking a unique V-gene family. A later analysis removed several hundred highly shared, low-generation-probability nucleotide sequences to deal with suspected cross-contamination and a sequencing artifact. In a later analysis, a clonal expansion index for each public chain was calculated from normalized within-repertoire ranks of inferred template counts. A later analysis computed generation probabilities with a VDJ recombination model fitted to out-of-frame rearrangements, and checked the results against IGoR. A later analysis scored TCR-TCR, TCR-HLA and TCR-CMV co-occurrence with hypergeometric tests, applying a repertoire-size bias correction to TCR pairs. To estimate false discovery rates, a later analysis permuted the HLA or CMV assignments 20 times. A later analysis grouped co-occurring TCRs with DBSCAN, adding TCRdist sequence similarity when clustering within HLA-allele-positive subsets. Repertoires with fewer than 30,000 or more than 120,000 public chains, plus five repertoires with anomalous nucleotide sharing, were excluded from co-occurrence clustering. Imported from immuneACCESS, the table was reduced by TCRdb to in-frame sequences with V and J called. These copies leave out some clones; in studies compared against another copy, an unresolved V gene accounts for under half, and the cause of the remainder is not known. Clonal size and the V and J genes are those of that table, whereas D and trimming came from the DNA. The sample profile shows approximately 150,000 clones; around 75% of them were found once. The ten most abundant clones make up 2.5% to 3.5% of the sample.

General study outcomes and caveats: Because counts were too low, more than 15 rarely observed V segments, including chromosome 9 orphons, were left out of the earlier analysis of about 500 of the donors. According to a later analysis, TCR association rates differed among HLA loci, with DRB1 alleles showing the most associated TCRs and HLA-C alleles showing the fewest. In vitro tests confirmed that a few of the cytomegalovirus-associated TCR beta chains recognize cytomegalovirus antigens. In a later analysis, HLA-associated TCR beta chains showed more clonal expansion and lower generation probabilities than non-associated chains that were equally common. The presence/absence analyses assumed that sequencing depth was roughly uniform across donors, and that assumption may not be true. According to the authors, the approach could potentially be generalized to other disease states and immunological phenotypes. A cluster of highly shared sequence variants was judged likely to be a technical artifact of the sequencing pipeline. Linkage disequilibrium might explain the correlated functional status among segregating V segments, but an unknown experimental factor could not be excluded. In both the original and validation cohorts, the classifier was reported to diagnose cytomegalovirus status with high specificity and sensitivity. Specific HLA alleles were associated with 15,000 to 20,000 TCR beta sequences at a false discovery rate of 0.05 in a later analysis. A later genetic analysis associated a missense DCLRE1C variant with V-gene and J-gene trimming of TCR beta chains, and an independent cohort replicated the association. The cohort was sequenced for TCR beta chains only, and without alpha or paired-chain data the features that could be detected were limited. When HLA alleles, especially DR and DQ, strongly co-occurred, attributing TCR associations to individual alleles was difficult. Most CMV-associated TCR beta chains appeared to be HLA-restricted in a later analysis, and the HLA associations seemed to be driven largely by CMV exposure. The only immune exposure information available for the cohort was CMV serostatus. Because HLA typing was unavailable for some donors at each locus, only the typed subset was used in association tests. In an earlier analysis of more than 450 of the donors, most TCR beta V segments were observed in productive rearrangements about 87% or about 30% of the time, broadly matching IMGT annotations. Several of the top co-occurrence clusters appeared to be linked to parvovirus B19, influenza, CMV and Epstein-Barr virus, according to a later analysis. Most TCR sequences were seen in very few donors, while some public TCRs were found in many individuals. In the study, approximately 150 TCR beta chains were listed as associated with cytomegalovirus. A later genetic analysis reported fewer N-insertions in productive TCRs among donors in an Asian-associated ancestry cluster than the roughly 620-donor mean. A further reported finding was that TCR beta sequences accurately predicted the HLA-A and HLA-B alleles for most subjects in the first cohort.

Comments on this clone: It has no known antigen specificity. No much larger clonotype is one base removed from it; base qualities were not supplied.

The sequenced sample consisted of PBMCs. This TCR derives from a woman in her 30s in good health and CMV-seronegative.

Here the CDR3 is given as CASTPSGGQETQYF. The DNA sequence is given as TGTGCCAGCACCCCCTCGGGGGGACAAGAGACCCAGTACTTC. The chain uses TRBV9 and TRBJ2-5, with 7 junctional bases fitting TRBD2. Reading the germline V gene gives CDR1 SGDLS and CDR2 YYNGEE. Ends trimmed: V by 6 bases, J by 2 bases; bases unmatched to a gene: 7. The CDR3 covers 14 residues, taking in both the cysteine and the phenylalanine. Only the CDR3 DNA stays, 42 bases, in frame from base 1.